This TCR beta chain is from a study of blood T cell repertoires in COVID-19. As for the study in general: There were acute and convalescent COVID-19 samples, and they came from the United States, Italy and Spain. PBMCs, B-cell-depleted T cells, or T cells were the source of the cDNA or gDNA that made up the material.

In the original processing: Estimated nucleated cell counts came from reference gene primer amplification. TCRdb keeps only in-frame clones here, not all; method: immunoSEQ multiplex PCR. Clone size and V and J calls were adopted from that table, with D and trimming inferred from the DNA. The sample consists of roughly 100,000 clones, roughly nine tenths of them appearing once. V lost 0 bases and J lost 0, with 8 bases in between. CDR1 SNHLY and CDR2 FYNNEI come from the germline V gene. The CDR3 is 15 residues long. The V and J genes are TRBV2 and TRBJ1-1; D is unresolved. What was sequenced was peripheral blood. This clonotype originated in a woman in her sixties with acute or convalescent COVID-19. The CDR3 nucleotides read TGTGCCAGCAGTGAAGCGCCCTACCTGAACACTGAAGCTTTCTTT. Protein sequence: CASSEAPYLNTEAFF. The full variable domain, with the rest looked up from reference TRBV2 and TRBJ1-1, is EPEVTQTPSHQVTQMGQEVILRCVPISNHLYFYWYRQILGQKVEFLVSFYNNEISEKSEIFDDQFSVERPDGSNFTLKIRSTKLEDSAMYFCASSEAPYLNTEAFFGQGTRLTVV.